A single T cell receptor beta chain is shown here with its context. The data are from a study of control samples from healthy donors and cancer patients. Germline CDR1 reads KGHSH; CDR2 reads LQKENI. CDR3 size: 13 residues. V lost 6 bases, J lost 9 bases, and 10 bases stayed unmatched. Sequencing was performed with immunoSEQ multiplex PCR; in TCRdb, only in-frame clones are kept and a portion is missing. The data hold 100,000 to 150,000 clones, with about 92% observed a single time. V usage is TRBV18 and J usage is TRBJ1-1, with TRBD1 identical over 7 bases. Sequencing was carried out using blood. The clonotype originates from a woman in her forties or fifties in good health. The CDR3 loop reads CASSLSRQGQAFF. CDR3 nucleotides: TGTGCCAGCTCCCTTAGTCGACAGGGACAAGCTTTCTTT.